This is a list of T cell receptor beta chains from one sample in a study of shared clonotypes between healthy human individuals. TCRdb keeps only in-frame clones here, not all; method: immunoSEQ multiplex PCR. The sample shows about 670,000 clones, about two thirds of them seen only once. The sample was memory CD4+ T cells sorted from blood. All receptors come from a woman in her 30s in good health. Each CDR3 is given with its conserved first and last residue. A D gene is named only where the DNA matches it firmly. Clone sizes are given selectively: once, few, many, or a class where the clone is expanded.

d_gene: -
abundance: -
j_gene: TRBJ2-7
v_gene: TRBV6-1
CDR3aa: CASSVTIPSSYEQYF
CDR3nt: TGTGCCAGCAGCGTTACTATCCCGAGCTCCTACGAGCAGTACTTC

d_gene: -
abundance: -
j_gene: TRBJ1-2
v_gene: TRBV30
CDR3aa: CAWSVRPGNYGYTF
CDR3nt: TGTGCCTGGAGTGTACGGCCGGGGAACTATGGCTACACCTTC

d_gene: TRBD1
abundance: -
j_gene: TRBJ1-1
v_gene: TRBV27
CDR3aa: CASRRTGGAGTEAFF
CDR3nt: TGTGCCAGCAGGCGAACAGGGGGCGCGGGCACTGAAGCTTTCTTT

d_gene: TRBD2
abundance: -
j_gene: TRBJ2-5
v_gene: TRBV27
CDR3aa: CASSLVVGGETQYF
CDR3nt: TGTGCCAGCAGTTTGGTGGTGGGGGGGGAGACCCAGTACTTC

d_gene: TRBD2
abundance: -
j_gene: TRBJ2-3
v_gene: TRBV28
CDR3aa: CASSLLAGGGKDTQYF
CDR3nt: TGTGCCAGCAGTTTGCTAGCGGGAGGAGGTAAAGATACGCAGTATTTT

d_gene: -
abundance: -
j_gene: TRBJ1-1
v_gene: TRBV7-6
CDR3aa: CASSQIRDTEAFF
CDR3nt: TGTGCCAGCAGTCAAATTAGGGACACTGAAGCTTTCTTT

d_gene: -
abundance: -
j_gene: TRBJ1-5
v_gene: TRBV28
CDR3aa: CASSLEGRSNQPQHF
CDR3nt: TGTGCCAGCAGTTTGGAGGGACGTAGCAATCAGCCCCAGCATTTT

d_gene: -
abundance: -
j_gene: TRBJ2-2
v_gene: TRBV6-5
CDR3aa: CASIERASTGELFF
CDR3nt: TGTGCCAGCATAGAAAGGGCGAGCACCGGGGAGCTGTTTTTT

d_gene: -
abundance: -
j_gene: TRBJ2-2
v_gene: TRBV27
CDR3aa: CASSYGRMNTGELFF
CDR3nt: TGTGCCAGCAGTTATGGACGGATGAACACCGGGGAGCTGTTTTTT

d_gene: TRBD1
abundance: -
j_gene: TRBJ2-5
v_gene: TRBV19
CDR3aa: CASSAQGRPKETQYF
CDR3nt: TGTGCCAGTAGTGCACAGGGGCGGCCTAAAGAGACCCAGTACTTC

d_gene: TRBD1
abundance: -
j_gene: TRBJ2-1
v_gene: TRBV7-8
CDR3aa: CASSESTGAGGNEQFF
CDR3nt: TGTGCCAGCAGCGAGAGTACAGGGGCTGGTGGGAATGAGCAGTTCTTC

d_gene: -
abundance: -
j_gene: TRBJ2-5
v_gene: TRBV7-2
CDR3aa: CASSSNGAGETQYF
CDR3nt: TGTGCCAGCAGCTCTAACGGAGCTGGTGAGACCCAGTACTTC

d_gene: -
abundance: few
j_gene: TRBJ1-5
v_gene: TRBV6-1
CDR3aa: CASSSASDSNQPQHF
CDR3nt: TGTGCCAGCAGTTCAGCGTCAGATAGCAATCAGCCCCAGCATTTT

d_gene: -
abundance: -
j_gene: TRBJ2-1
v_gene: TRBV2
CDR3aa: CASSDFKAGSNEQFF
CDR3nt: TGTGCCAGCAGTGATTTCAAAGCAGGGTCCAATGAGCAGTTCTTC

d_gene: TRBD2
abundance: few
j_gene: TRBJ2-7
v_gene: TRBV2
CDR3aa: CASSEGLAVYEQYF
CDR3nt: TGTGCCAGCAGTGAGGGACTAGCGGTCTACGAGCAGTACTTC

d_gene: -
abundance: many
j_gene: TRBJ2-3
v_gene: TRBV10-3
CDR3aa: CAISQESTDTQYF
CDR3nt: TGTGCCATCAGCCAGGAGAGCACAGATACGCAGTATTTT

d_gene: -
abundance: -
j_gene: TRBJ1-2
v_gene: TRBV28
CDR3aa: CASTKPRAGSYGYTF
CDR3nt: TGTGCCAGCACCAAACCCCGGGCGGGTAGCTATGGCTACACCTTC

d_gene: -
abundance: few
j_gene: TRBJ1-2
v_gene: TRBV6-4
CDR3aa: CASSEVEGSGYTF
CDR3nt: TGTGCCAGCAGTGAGGTAGAGGGAAGTGGCTACACCTTC

d_gene: TRBD2
abundance: -
j_gene: TRBJ2-1
v_gene: TRBV27
CDR3aa: CASSLALGSGSVNEQFF
CDR3nt: TGTGCCAGCAGTTTAGCCTTGGGTAGCGGGAGTGTAAATGAGCAGTTCTTC

d_gene: TRBD1
abundance: -
j_gene: TRBJ1-3
v_gene: TRBV28
CDR3aa: CASSPGQVYSGNTIYF
CDR3nt: TGTGCCAGCAGTCCGGGACAGGTGTACTCTGGAAACACCATATATTTT

d_gene: TRBD1
abundance: once
j_gene: TRBJ1-1
v_gene: TRBV28
CDR3aa: CASSRDRPTEAFF
CDR3nt: TGTGCCAGCTCCCGGGACAGACCCACTGAAGCTTTCTTT

d_gene: -
abundance: few
j_gene: TRBJ2-1
v_gene: TRBV5-1
CDR3aa: CASSSDTLSYNEQFF
CDR3nt: TGCGCCAGCAGCTCGGACACACTGTCCTACAATGAGCAGTTCTTC

d_gene: -
abundance: few
j_gene: TRBJ1-4
v_gene: TRBV7-9
CDR3aa: CASSLGGVFEKLFF
CDR3nt: TGTGCCAGCAGCTTAGGAGGGGTCTTTGAAAAACTGTTTTTT

d_gene: -
abundance: -
j_gene: TRBJ1-5
v_gene: TRBV7-2
CDR3aa: CASSVGTGWGQPQHF
CDR3nt: TGTGCCAGCAGCGTCGGGACGGGCTGGGGTCAGCCCCAGCATTTT

d_gene: TRBD2
abundance: -
j_gene: TRBJ2-3
v_gene: TRBV27
CDR3aa: CASSLLALGTSGTSTDTQYF
CDR3nt: TGTGCCAGCAGTTTATTGGCGTTAGGGACTAGCGGGACTAGCACAGATACGCAGTATTTT

d_gene: TRBD2
abundance: -
j_gene: TRBJ2-5
v_gene: TRBV2
CDR3aa: CASSEVGDYSTQYF
CDR3nt: TGTGCCAGCAGTGAAGTAGGGGACTACTCGACCCAGTACTTC

d_gene: -
abundance: -
j_gene: TRBJ1-1
v_gene: TRBV5-8
CDR3aa: CASSPTGFEAFF
CDR3nt: TGTGCCAGCAGCCCGACGGGCTTTGAAGCTTTCTTT

d_gene: -
abundance: -
j_gene: TRBJ1-3
v_gene: TRBV6-1
CDR3aa: CASSDGGANSGNTIYF
CDR3nt: TGTGCCAGCAGTGACGGGGGGGCCAACTCTGGAAACACCATATATTTT

d_gene: -
abundance: -
j_gene: TRBJ2-3
v_gene: TRBV5-1
CDR3aa: CASRGEVTQYF
CDR3nt: TGCGCCAGCAGAGGGGAAGTTACGCAGTATTTT

d_gene: TRBD1
abundance: -
j_gene: TRBJ1-4
v_gene: TRBV28
CDR3aa: CASSLRTFVGTGLSTNEKLFF
CDR3nt: TGTGCCAGCAGTTTACGGACTTTTGTCGGGACAGGACTTTCAACTAATGAAAAACTGTTTTTT

d_gene: -
abundance: -
j_gene: TRBJ2-7
v_gene: TRBV2
CDR3aa: CASSEVSSYSYEQYF
CDR3nt: TGTGCCAGCAGTGAAGTCTCAAGTTACTCCTACGAGCAGTACTTC

d_gene: -
abundance: -
j_gene: TRBJ1-2
v_gene: TRBV28
CDR3aa: CASSLFGGNGYTF
CDR3nt: TGTGCCAGCAGTTTATTTGGGGGAAATGGCTACACCTTC

d_gene: -
abundance: -
j_gene: TRBJ2-2
v_gene: TRBV5-6
CDR3aa: CASNLLSGELFF
CDR3nt: TGTGCCAGCAATTTGCTTTCGGGGGAGCTGTTTTTT

d_gene: TRBD2
abundance: few
j_gene: TRBJ2-7
v_gene: TRBV28
CDR3aa: CASSLMGGSSYEQYF
CDR3nt: TGTGCCAGCAGTTTAATGGGCGGGAGCTCCTACGAGCAGTACTTC

d_gene: TRBD2
abundance: -
j_gene: TRBJ2-1
v_gene: TRBV19
CDR3aa: CASTRQVAGGFNEQFF
CDR3nt: TGTGCCAGTACCCGCCAAGTAGCGGGAGGTTTCAATGAGCAGTTCTTC

d_gene: TRBD2
abundance: -
j_gene: TRBJ2-5
v_gene: TRBV29-1
CDR3aa: CSVGLAGALQETQYF
CDR3nt: TGCAGCGTGGGACTAGCGGGAGCCCTCCAAGAGACCCAGTACTTC

d_gene: -
abundance: -
j_gene: TRBJ2-7
v_gene: TRBV28
CDR3aa: CASSLPGPSYEQYF
CDR3nt: TGTGCCAGCAGTCTACCAGGACCCTCCTACGAGCAGTACTTC

d_gene: -
abundance: few
j_gene: TRBJ2-3
v_gene: TRBV10-3
CDR3aa: CAISEEGDTQYF
CDR3nt: TGTGCCATCAGTGAGGAGGGAGATACGCAGTATTTT

d_gene: TRBD1
abundance: -
j_gene: TRBJ1-1
v_gene: TRBV6-5
CDR3aa: CASRDGQGAEAFF
CDR3nt: TGTGCCAGCAGAGACGGACAGGGTGCTGAAGCTTTCTTT

d_gene: -
abundance: -
j_gene: TRBJ2-7
v_gene: TRBV19
CDR3aa: CASSPAGTGFYEQYF
CDR3nt: TGTGCCAGTAGTCCAGCCGGGACGGGCTTCTACGAGCAGTACTTC

d_gene: -
abundance: -
j_gene: TRBJ1-4
v_gene: TRBV18
CDR3aa: CASSPDRTEREKLFF
CDR3nt: TGTGCCAGCTCACCAGACAGGACAGAGCGTGAAAAACTGTTTTTT

d_gene: TRBD1
abundance: -
j_gene: TRBJ1-4
v_gene: TRBV7-9
CDR3aa: CASSSSGTGEEKLFF
CDR3nt: TGTGCCAGCAGCTCTTCCGGGACAGGGGAAGAAAAACTGTTTTTT

d_gene: -
abundance: -
j_gene: TRBJ2-7
v_gene: TRBV5-1
CDR3aa: CASSRDSTSSYEQYF
CDR3nt: TGCGCCAGCAGCCGCGACTCGACTAGTTCCTACGAGCAGTACTTC